The clone carrying this TCR beta chain appeared a single time. Authors' processing steps: Amplification of reference gene primers was used by the study to estimate nucleated cell counts. Here immunoSEQ multiplex PCR was the method, and the copy in TCRdb shows in-frame clones only, minus some. V and J calls and clone size come straight from that table; D and trimming were deduced from the DNA. The sample carries around 49,000 clones, 70% to 90% recorded once. The CDR3 runs 13 residues. V gave up 5 bases and J gave up 0 bases, with 5 bases separating them. The germline V gene has CDR1 SGHVS and CDR2 FQNEAQ. The data were obtained in a study of blood T cell repertoires in COVID-19. Study-level background: Collection of acute and convalescent COVID-19 samples took place in the United States, Italy and Spain. The cDNA or gDNA used as material had been derived from T cells, B-cell-depleted T cells, or PBMCs.

The chain combines TRBV7-8 with TRBJ2-4; no clear D. This clonotype was sampled from a human donor in a cohort sampled during active COVID-19. The sequenced sample was peripheral blood. CDR3 loop: CASSRQAKNIQYF. The CDR3 nucleotides read TGTGCCAGCAGCCGACAAGCCAAAAACATTCAGTACTTC.